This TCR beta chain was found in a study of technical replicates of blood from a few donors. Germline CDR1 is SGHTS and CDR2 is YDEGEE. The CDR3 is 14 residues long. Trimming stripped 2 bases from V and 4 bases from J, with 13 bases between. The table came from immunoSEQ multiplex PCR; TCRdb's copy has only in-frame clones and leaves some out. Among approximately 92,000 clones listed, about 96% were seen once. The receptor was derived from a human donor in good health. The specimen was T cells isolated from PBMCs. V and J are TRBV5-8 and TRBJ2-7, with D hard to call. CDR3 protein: CASSFGAAVYEQYF. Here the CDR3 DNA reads TGTGCCAGCAGCTTCGGCGCCGCGGTGTACGAGCAGTACTTC.